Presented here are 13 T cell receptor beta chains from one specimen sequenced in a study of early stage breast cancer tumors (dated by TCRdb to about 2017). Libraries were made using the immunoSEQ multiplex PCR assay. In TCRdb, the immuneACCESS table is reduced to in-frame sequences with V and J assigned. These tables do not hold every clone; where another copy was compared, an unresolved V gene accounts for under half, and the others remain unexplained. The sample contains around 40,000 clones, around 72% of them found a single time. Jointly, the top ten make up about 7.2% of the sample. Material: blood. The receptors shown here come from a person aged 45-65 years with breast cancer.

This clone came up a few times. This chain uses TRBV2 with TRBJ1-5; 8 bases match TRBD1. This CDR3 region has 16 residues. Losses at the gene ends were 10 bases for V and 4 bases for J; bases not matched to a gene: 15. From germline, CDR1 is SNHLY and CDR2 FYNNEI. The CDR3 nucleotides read TGTGCCACGGGCGAGGACAGGGATCCTCCTAATCAGCCCCAGCATTTT. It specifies CATGEDRDPPNQPQHF.

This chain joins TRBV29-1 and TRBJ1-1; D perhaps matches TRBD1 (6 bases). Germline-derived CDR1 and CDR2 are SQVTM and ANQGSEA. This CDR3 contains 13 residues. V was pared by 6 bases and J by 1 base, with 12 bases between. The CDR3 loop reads CSVSGTPNTEAFF. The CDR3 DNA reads TGCAGCGTCTCGGGGACACCGAACACTGAAGCTTTCTTT.

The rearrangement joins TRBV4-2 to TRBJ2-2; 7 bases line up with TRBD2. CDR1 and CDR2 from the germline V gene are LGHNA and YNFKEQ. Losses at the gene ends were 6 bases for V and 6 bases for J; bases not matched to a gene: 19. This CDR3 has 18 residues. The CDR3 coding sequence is TGTGCCAGCAGGATACAAAGTAGGGACTATGGAACGGCCGGGGAGCTGTTTTTT. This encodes CASRIQSRDYGTAGELFF.

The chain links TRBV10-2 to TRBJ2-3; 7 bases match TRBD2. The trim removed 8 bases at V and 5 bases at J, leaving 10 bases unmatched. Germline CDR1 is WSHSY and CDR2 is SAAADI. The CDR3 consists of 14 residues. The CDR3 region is CASRFGGSVDTQYF. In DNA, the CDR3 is TGCGCCAGCCGGTTCGGCGGGAGTGTAGATACGCAGTATTTT.

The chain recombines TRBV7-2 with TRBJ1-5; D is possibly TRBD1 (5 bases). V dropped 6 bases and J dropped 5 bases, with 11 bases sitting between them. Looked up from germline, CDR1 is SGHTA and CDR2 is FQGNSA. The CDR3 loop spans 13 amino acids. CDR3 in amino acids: CASSLRGDQPQHF. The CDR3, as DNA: TGTGCCAGCAGTCTAAGGGGTGATCAGCCCCAGCATTTT.

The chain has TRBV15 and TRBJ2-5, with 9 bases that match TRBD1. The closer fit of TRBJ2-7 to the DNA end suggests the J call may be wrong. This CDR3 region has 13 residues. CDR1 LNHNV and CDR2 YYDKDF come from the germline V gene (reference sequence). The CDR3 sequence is CATSKTGGYEQYF. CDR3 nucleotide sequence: TGTGCCACCAGCAAGACAGGGGGCTACGAGCAGTACTTC.

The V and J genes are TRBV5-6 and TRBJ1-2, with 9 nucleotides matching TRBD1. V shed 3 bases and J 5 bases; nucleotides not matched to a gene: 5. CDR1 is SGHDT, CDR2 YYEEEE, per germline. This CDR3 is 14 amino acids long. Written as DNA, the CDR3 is TGTGCCAGCAGCTCCGGGGACAGGGAGTATGGCTACACCTTC. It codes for CASSSGDREYGYTF.

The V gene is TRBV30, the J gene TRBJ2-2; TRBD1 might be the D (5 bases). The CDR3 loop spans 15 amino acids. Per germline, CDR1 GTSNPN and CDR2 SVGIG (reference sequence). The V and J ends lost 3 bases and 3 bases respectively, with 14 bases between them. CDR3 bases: TGTGCCTGGAGGTCTGCAGGGTGGGACACCGGGGAGCTGTTTTTT. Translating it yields CAWRSAGWDTGELFF. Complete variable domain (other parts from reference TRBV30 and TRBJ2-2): SQTIHQWPATLVQPVGSPLSLECTVEGTSNPNLYWYRQAAGRGLQLLFYSVGIGQISSEVPQNLSASRPQDRQFILSSKKLLLSDSGFYLCAWRSAGWDTGELFFGEGSRLTVL.

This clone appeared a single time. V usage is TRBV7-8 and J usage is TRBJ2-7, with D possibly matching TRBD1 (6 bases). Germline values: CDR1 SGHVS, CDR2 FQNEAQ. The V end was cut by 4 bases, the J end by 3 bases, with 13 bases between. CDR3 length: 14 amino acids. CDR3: CASSSHDRHYEQYV. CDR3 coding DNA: TGTGCCAGCAGCTCACACGACAGGCACTACGAGCAGTACGTC.

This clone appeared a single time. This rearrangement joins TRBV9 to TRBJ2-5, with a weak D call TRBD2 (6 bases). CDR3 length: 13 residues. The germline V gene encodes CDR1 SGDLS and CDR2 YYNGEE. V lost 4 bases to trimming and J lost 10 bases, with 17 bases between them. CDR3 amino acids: CASSSRDWGDQYF. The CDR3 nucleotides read TGTGCCAGCAGCTCTAGGGATTGGGGGGACCAGTACTTC.

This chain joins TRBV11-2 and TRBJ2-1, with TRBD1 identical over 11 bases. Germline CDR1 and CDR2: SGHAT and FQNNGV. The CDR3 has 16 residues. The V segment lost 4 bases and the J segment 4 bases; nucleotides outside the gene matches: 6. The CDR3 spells CASSSWTGGAYNEQFF. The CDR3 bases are TGTGCCAGCAGCTCCTGGACAGGGGGCGCATACAATGAGCAGTTCTTC.

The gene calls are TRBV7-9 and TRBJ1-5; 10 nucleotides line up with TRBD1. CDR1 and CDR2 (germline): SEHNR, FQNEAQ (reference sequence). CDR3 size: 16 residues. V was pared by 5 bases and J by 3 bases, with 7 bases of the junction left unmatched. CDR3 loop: CASSRTTGGYNQPQHF. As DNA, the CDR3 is TGTGCCAGCAGCCGAACGACAGGGGGCTACAATCAGCCCCAGCATTTT.

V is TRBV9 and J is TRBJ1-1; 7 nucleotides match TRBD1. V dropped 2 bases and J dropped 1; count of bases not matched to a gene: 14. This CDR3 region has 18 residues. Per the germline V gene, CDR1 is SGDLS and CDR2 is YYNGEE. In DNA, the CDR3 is TGTGCCAGCAGCGTCGCTTCTGTGGCAGGGGGAGGGAACACTGAAGCTTTCTTT. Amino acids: CASSVASVAGGGNTEAFF.